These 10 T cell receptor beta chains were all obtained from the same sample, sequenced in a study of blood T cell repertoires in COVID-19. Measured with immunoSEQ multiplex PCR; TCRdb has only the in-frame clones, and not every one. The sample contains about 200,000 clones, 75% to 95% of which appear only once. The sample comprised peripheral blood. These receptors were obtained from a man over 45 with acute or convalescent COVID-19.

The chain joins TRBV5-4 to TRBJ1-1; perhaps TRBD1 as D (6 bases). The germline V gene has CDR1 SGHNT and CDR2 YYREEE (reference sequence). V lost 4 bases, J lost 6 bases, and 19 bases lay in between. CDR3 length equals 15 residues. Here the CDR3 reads CASSQNRVGNAEAFF. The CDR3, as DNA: TGTGCCAGCAGCCAGAACAGGGTAGGCAACGCTGAAGCTTTCTTT.

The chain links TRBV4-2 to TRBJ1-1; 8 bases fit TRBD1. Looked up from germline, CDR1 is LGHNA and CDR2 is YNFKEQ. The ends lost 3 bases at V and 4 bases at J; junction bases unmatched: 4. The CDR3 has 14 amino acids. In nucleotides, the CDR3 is TGTGCCAGCAGCCACCCCGACAGGGGCACTGAAGCTTTCTTT. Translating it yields CASSHPDRGTEAFF.

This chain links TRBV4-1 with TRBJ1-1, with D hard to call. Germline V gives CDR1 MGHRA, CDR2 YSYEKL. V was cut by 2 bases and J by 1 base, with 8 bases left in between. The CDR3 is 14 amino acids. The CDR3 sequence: CASSQSGTNTEAFF. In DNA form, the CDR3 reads TGCGCCAGCAGCCAAAGCGGAACGAACACTGAAGCTTTCTTT.

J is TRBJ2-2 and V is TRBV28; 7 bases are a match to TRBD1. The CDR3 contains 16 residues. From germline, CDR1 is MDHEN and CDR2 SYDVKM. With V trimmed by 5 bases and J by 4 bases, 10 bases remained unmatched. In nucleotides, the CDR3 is TGTGCCAGCAGTGCCCCCGGACAGGTTCCCACCGGGGAGCTGTTTTTT. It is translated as CASSAPGQVPTGELFF. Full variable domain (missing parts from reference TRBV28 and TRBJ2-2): DVKVTQSSRYLVKRTGEKVFLECVQDMDHENMFWYRQDPGLGLRLIYFSYDVKMKEKGDIPEGYSVSREKKERFSLILESASTNQTSMYLCASSAPGQVPTGELFFGEGSRLTVL.

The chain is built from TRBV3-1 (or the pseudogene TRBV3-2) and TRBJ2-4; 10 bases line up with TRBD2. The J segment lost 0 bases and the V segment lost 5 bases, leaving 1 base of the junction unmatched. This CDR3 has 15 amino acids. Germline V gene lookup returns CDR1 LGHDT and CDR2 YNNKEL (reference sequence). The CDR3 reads CASSVAGGAKNIQYF. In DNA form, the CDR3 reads TGTGCCAGCAGCGTAGCGGGGGGAGCCAAAAACATTCAGTACTTC.

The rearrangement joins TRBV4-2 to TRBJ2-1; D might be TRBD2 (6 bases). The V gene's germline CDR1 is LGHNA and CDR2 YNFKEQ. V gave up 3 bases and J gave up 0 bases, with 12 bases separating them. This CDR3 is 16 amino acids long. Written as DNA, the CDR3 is TGTGCCAGCAGCCACCCTAGCGAAAGCTCCTACAATGAGCAGTTCTTC. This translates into CASSHPSESSYNEQFF.

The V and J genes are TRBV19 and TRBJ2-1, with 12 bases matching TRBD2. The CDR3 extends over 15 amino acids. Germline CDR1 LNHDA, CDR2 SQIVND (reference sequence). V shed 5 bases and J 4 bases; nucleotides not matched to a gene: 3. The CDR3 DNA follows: TGTGCCAGTAGTCCTGGACTAGCGGGATACAATGAGCAGTTCTTC. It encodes CASSPGLAGYNEQFF.

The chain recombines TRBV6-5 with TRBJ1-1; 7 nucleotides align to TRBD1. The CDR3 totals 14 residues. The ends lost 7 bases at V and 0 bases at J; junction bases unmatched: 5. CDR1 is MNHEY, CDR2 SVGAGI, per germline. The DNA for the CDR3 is TGTGCCAGCATTTCCGGGACAGTGAACACTGAAGCTTTCTTT. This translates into CASISGTVNTEAFF.

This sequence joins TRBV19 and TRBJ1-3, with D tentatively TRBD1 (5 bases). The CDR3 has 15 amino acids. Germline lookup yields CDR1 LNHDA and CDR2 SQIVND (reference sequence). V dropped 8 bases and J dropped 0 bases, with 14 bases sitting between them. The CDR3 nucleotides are TGTGCCAGTTCGCCGGGGGTTTTCTCTGGAAACACCATATATTTT. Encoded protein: CASSPGVFSGNTIYF.

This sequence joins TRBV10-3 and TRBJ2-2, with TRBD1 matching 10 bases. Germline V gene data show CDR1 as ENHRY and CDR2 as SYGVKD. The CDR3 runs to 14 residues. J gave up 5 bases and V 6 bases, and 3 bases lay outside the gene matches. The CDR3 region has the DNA TGTGCCATCAGGGGACAGGGGTTAACCGGGGAGCTGTTTTTT. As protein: CAIRGQGLTGELFF.